The 22 T cell receptor beta chains below all came from one sample that was sequenced in a study of blood T cell repertoires in COVID-19. Generated by immunoSEQ multiplex PCR, the TCRdb table keeps only in-frame clones and is missing some. The repertoire holds over 400,000 clones, with 70% to 90% as singletons. Sequencing was done on a sample of peripheral blood. The receptors were gathered from a human donor in a cohort sampled during active COVID-19.

This rearrangement joins TRBV27 to TRBJ1-6; maybe TRBD1 (5 bases). This CDR3 has 14 amino acids. Trimming removed 5 bases from V and 7 bases from J, with 12 bases in between. Germline CDR1 and CDR2: MNHEY and SMNVEV (reference sequence). CDR3 region: CASSPDRSNSPLHF. The CDR3 DNA sequence: TGTGCCAGCAGTCCCGACAGATCCAATTCACCCCTCCACTTT.

This chain connects TRBV5-1 to TRBJ2-6, with D perhaps TRBD1 (6 bases). V was pared by 4 bases and J by 0 bases, with 14 bases between. The CDR3 covers 17 residues. Germline CDR1 reads SGHRS; CDR2 reads YFSETQ. CDR3 region: CASSTTGLSSGANVLTF. In DNA form, the CDR3 reads TGCGCCAGCAGCACGACAGGCCTGAGCTCTGGGGCCAACGTCCTGACTTTC.

This clone has a single count. This chain uses TRBV2 with TRBJ1-2; D might be TRBD1 (5 bases). CDR1 is SNHLY and CDR2 is FYNNEI in the germline V gene. The V gene lost 1 base and the J gene lost 1 base, with 10 bases spanning the gap. The CDR3 spans 15 residues. CDR3 sequence reads: CASSEETANNYGYTF. CDR3 in DNA: TGTGCCAGCAGTGAAGAGACAGCAAATAACTATGGCTACACCTTC. Full variable domain (outside the CDR3, taken from reference TRBV2 and TRBJ1-2): EPEVTQTPSHQVTQMGQEVILRCVPISNHLYFYWYRQILGQKVEFLVSFYNNEISEKSEIFDDQFSVERPDGSNFTLKIRSTKLEDSAMYFCASSEETANNYGYTFGSGTRLTVV.

The gene calls are TRBV4-1 and TRBJ1-6; D remains ambiguous. The germline CDR1 and CDR2 sequences are MGHRA and YSYEKL. The CDR3 runs 15 residues. V was trimmed by 1 base and J by 3 bases, leaving 7 bases between them. CDR3 coding DNA: TGCGCCAGCAGCCAAGTAGTATTCTATAATTCACCCCTCCACTTT. Protein sequence: CASSQVVFYNSPLHF.

V is TRBV19 and J is TRBJ1-4; D remains ambiguous. The CDR3 is made up of 15 amino acids. Germline assignment: CDR1 LNHDA and CDR2 SQIVND (reference sequence). V lost 10 bases, J lost 2 bases, and 17 bases lay in between. CDR3 protein: CATKPTGVTNEKLFF. The CDR3 bases are TGTGCCACCAAACCGACCGGGGTTACTAATGAAAAACTGTTTTTT.

This sequence joins TRBV5-6 and TRBJ1-2; D gene ambiguous. Germline V gene lookup returns CDR1 SGHDT and CDR2 YYEEEE. Trimming removed 4 bases at V and 2 bases at J, with 15 bases between. This CDR3 region has 15 residues. The CDR3 nucleotides read TGTGCCAGCAGCCGCCGCAGGAATTTGAACTATGGCTACACCTTC. Translation gives CASSRRRNLNYGYTF.

This clone was observed a single time. V gene TRBV28 combines with J gene TRBJ1-5; D ambiguous. The V and J ends lost 7 bases and 0 bases respectively, with 4 bases between them. This CDR3 region has 12 residues. Germline-derived CDR1 and CDR2 are MDHEN and SYDVKM. The DNA for the CDR3 is TGTGCCAGCACCTATAGCAATCAGCCCCAGCATTTT. Its translation is CASTYSNQPQHF. The full variable domain, in which reference TRBV28 and TRBJ1-5 provide the parts outside the CDR3, is DVKVTQSSRYLVKRTGEKVFLECVQDMDHENMFWYRQDPGLGLRLIYFSYDVKMKEKGDIPEGYSVSREKKERFSLILESASTNQTSMYLCASTYSNQPQHFGDGTRLSIL.

This chain connects TRBV11-2 to TRBJ2-1, with TRBD2 matching over 9 bases. From germline, CDR1 is SGHAT and CDR2 FQNNGV. This CDR3 is 17 amino acids long. Trimming removed 2 bases from V and 4 bases from J; junction bases left unmatched: 9. CDR3 nucleotide sequence: TGTGCCAGCAGCTTAATTCGCGGGAGGGCCTATTACAATGAGCAGTTCTTC. Protein: CASSLIRGRAYYNEQFF. Full variable domain (missing parts from reference TRBV11-2 and TRBJ2-1): EAGVAQSPRYKIIEKRQSVAFWCNPISGHATLYWYQQILGQGPKLLIQFQNNGVVDDSQLPKDRFSAERLKGVDSTLKIQPAKLEDSAVYLCASSLIRGRAYYNEQFFGPGTRLTVL.

This clone was recorded only once. This chain connects TRBV5-6 to TRBJ1-4; TRBD1 might be the D (6 bases). Trimming shortened V by 5 bases and J by 5 bases, and 10 bases separated the two germline ends. Germline assignment: CDR1 SGHDT and CDR2 YYEEEE. This CDR3 spans 13 amino acids. The CDR3, as DNA: TGTGCCAGCAGTCAAGACAGGAATGAAAAACTGTTTTTT. Translating gives CASSQDRNEKLFF.

The chain recombines TRBV5-1 with TRBJ2-3; 13 nucleotides match TRBD2. Trimming took 4 bases from V and 4 from J; bases not matched to a gene: 12. CDR1 and CDR2 (germline): SGHRS, YFSETQ. The CDR3 is 18 amino acids. The CDR3 DNA follows: TGCGCCAGCAGCCTCGGACTAGCGGGAGCGGGGGGTGCAGATACGCAGTATTTT. It translates to CASSLGLAGAGGADTQYF.

The CDR3 nucleotides read TGCAGCGTTAAACTAGCGGGGGAGACCCAGTACTTC. It specifies CSVKLAGETQYF. The V and J genes are TRBV29-1 and TRBJ2-5; 10 positions agree with TRBD2. The CDR3 loop spans 12 amino acids. The ends lost 5 bases at V and 5 bases at J; junction bases unmatched: 2. Germline V gene lookup returns CDR1 SQVTM and CDR2 ANQGSEA.

The chain uses TRBV7-9 and TRBJ1-1; 7 bases match TRBD1. This CDR3 contains 14 residues. V shed 7 bases and J 3 bases; nucleotides not matched to a gene: 8. The germline V gene has CDR1 SEHNR and CDR2 FQNEAQ (reference sequence). For the CDR3, the DNA is TGTGCCAGCACCGAAGGGGGCCTGGACACTGAAGCTTTCTTT. It specifies CASTEGGLDTEAFF.

This clone was picked up one time. V usage is TRBV29-1 and J usage is TRBJ2-3; TRBD2 aligns across 8 bases. Germline V gives CDR1 SQVTM, CDR2 ANQGSEA. The CDR3 totals 14 residues. J lost 1 base, V lost 4 bases, and 4 bases had no gene match. The CDR3 sequence: CSVGGREGTDTQYF. The CDR3 DNA reads TGCAGCGTTGGTGGGCGGGAGGGCACAGATACGCAGTATTTT.

The rearrangement joins TRBV5-4 to TRBJ1-5; tentatively, D is TRBD1 (6 bases). The germline V and J ends were trimmed by 2 bases and 5 bases, with 11 bases remaining between them. The CDR3 covers 14 residues. Germline-derived CDR1 and CDR2 are SGHNT and YYREEE (reference sequence). The CDR3 sequence is CASSLGGRDQPQHF. CDR3 DNA sequence: TGTGCCAGCAGCTTAGGGGGGAGGGATCAGCCCCAGCATTTT.

This clone was seen once. Other DNA sequences in the same sample also yield this CDR3. The genes are TRBV28 and TRBJ1-5; D may be TRBD1 (5 bases). Germline CDR1 is MDHEN and CDR2 is SYDVKM. V was trimmed by 3 bases and J by 1 base, leaving 7 bases between them. The CDR3 covers 14 residues. The CDR3 DNA sequence: TGTGCCAGCAGTTTGGGGCAGAGCAATCAGCCCCAGCATTTT. Amino acid sequence: CASSLGQSNQPQHF.

V is TRBV2 and J is TRBJ2-1; 9 bases fit TRBD2. Germline CDR1 SNHLY, CDR2 FYNNEI. This CDR3 is built from 12 residues. V lost 8 bases, J lost 9 bases, and 5 bases stayed unmatched. The CDR3 region is CASQRAGGEQFF. The CDR3 region has the DNA TGTGCCAGCCAGCGAGCGGGAGGTGAGCAGTTCTTC.

This chain links TRBV20-1 with TRBJ1-2; D is ambiguous. The germline V gene has CDR1 DFQATT and CDR2 SNEGSKA (reference sequence). Trimming took 3 bases from V and 2 from J, leaving 7 bases between them. The CDR3 is 12 residues long. As DNA, the CDR3 is TGCAGTGCTAGTACGGGAAACTATGGCTACACCTTC. Its protein is CSASTGNYGYTF.

Concerning this clone: The same CDR3 is also encoded by other DNA sequences in this sample. The chain links TRBV10-3 to TRBJ1-1; the D is unclear. The CDR3 spans 11 residues. Looked up from germline, CDR1 is ENHRY and CDR2 is SYGVKD. V was cut by 4 bases and J by 4 bases, with 4 bases left in between. The CDR3 sequence is CAISGATEAFF. In DNA, the CDR3 is TGTGCCATCAGTGGAGCCACTGAAGCTTTCTTT.

Here the CDR3 reads CASSRLALGSGELFF. The DNA for the CDR3 is TGTGCCAGCAGTAGACTAGCCCTAGGGTCCGGGGAGCTGTTTTTT. The rearrangement joins TRBV6-5 to TRBJ2-2; 7 nucleotides align to TRBD2. Germline V gene lookup returns CDR1 MNHEY and CDR2 SVGAGI. V gave up 5 bases and J gave up 6 bases; unmatched junction bases: 9. CDR3 length: 15 amino acids.

The chain uses TRBV19 and TRBJ2-7, with 10 nucleotides matching TRBD2. The CDR3 spans 13 residues. Trimming cost V 7 bases and J 3 bases; bases outside gene matches: 3. Germline CDR1 and CDR2: LNHDA and SQIVND (reference sequence). The CDR3 sequence: CASTEREGYEQYF. Written as DNA, the CDR3 is TGTGCCAGTACTGAGCGGGAGGGCTACGAGCAGTACTTC.

The chain employs TRBV23-1 and TRBJ2-3; D is possibly TRBD2 (5 bases). TRBV23-1 is annotated as an ORF whose role is uncertain. The ends were cut back, 8 bases at V and 2 bases at J, with 20 bases in the middle. The CDR3 is 16 amino acids. The CDR3 region is CASDDSRGRTTDTQYF. The DNA for the CDR3 is TGCGCCAGCGATGACTCCCGAGGGCGGACCACAGATACGCAGTATTTT.

This clone appeared once. The chain employs TRBV14 and TRBJ2-4; TRBD1 matches at 7 bases. The V gene's germline CDR1 is SGHDN and CDR2 FVKESK. The CDR3 spans 14 residues. The trim removed 1 base at V and 3 bases at J, leaving 0 bases unmatched. The CDR3 is CASSQAGGKNIQYF. CDR3 in DNA: TGTGCCAGCAGCCAAGCAGGGGGCAAAAACATTCAGTACTTC.